This is a list of T cell receptor beta chains from one sample in a study of blood T cell repertoires in COVID-19. Clones were sequenced by immunoSEQ multiplex PCR, and TCRdb holds only the in-frame ones, with some missing. The sample comprises 540,000 or so clones, 85% to 90% of which are singletons, and under 8.5% rests with the top ten. Specimen: peripheral blood. Source of these receptors: a woman aged 50 to 65 with COVID-19, enrolled during active disease. The CDR3 runs from the conserved cysteine through the conserved F or W. The order of the fields is J gene, V gene, clone size, D gene, CDR3 DNA, CDR3 protein. The D gene is left open where the match is weak. Clone size is given for some rows only: seen once, a few or many times, or a class if the clone is expanded.

TRBJ1-1	TRBV12-3/TRBV12-4	-	-	TGTGCCGCGGGGGGGGGCGGAGTCCCTGAAGCTTTCTTT	CAAGGGGVPEAFF
TRBJ1-1	TRBV6-5	-	-	TGTGCCAGCAGCGCTTTTCAGGGAAAGAACACTGAAGCTTTCTTT	CASSAFQGKNTEAFF
TRBJ2-5	TRBV7-9	-	-	TGTGCCAGCAGCCCAGGAAGCCGCCGGGAGACCCAGTACTTC	CASSPGSRRETQYF
TRBJ2-3	TRBV4-1	-	-	TGCGCCAGCAGCCCACTCCTTTCCAAGCTTGGGGCTCCGGGGCAGTATTTT	CASSPLLSKLGAPGQYF
TRBJ2-3	TRBV5-1	few	TRBD2	TGCGCCACCGCGGGGGGTCGAGTACCAGATACGCAGTATTTT	CATAGGRVPDTQYF
TRBJ2-2	TRBV28	-	TRBD2	TGTGCCAGCTCAAAGCGGGGGTACACCGGGGAGCTGTTTTTT	CASSKRGYTGELFF
TRBJ2-1	TRBV27	-	TRBD1	TGTGCCAGCAGTTTATGGGGCCGGACAGGGGGGAATGAGCAGTTCTTC	CASSLWGRTGGNEQFF
TRBJ2-5	TRBV5-4	-	-	TGTGCCAGCATCCCAGCGGGCGGGGATCAAGAGACCCAGTACTTC	CASIPAGGDQETQYF
TRBJ2-3	TRBV25-1	-	-	TGTGCCAGCAGTGAATCCGGCACAGATACGCAGTATTTT	CASSESGTDTQYF
TRBJ1-1	TRBV3-1/TRBV3-2	once	-	TGTGCCAGCAGCCAAAATACTCTAAACACTGAAGCTTTCTTT	CASSQNTLNTEAFF
TRBJ2-2	TRBV6-5	-	-	TGTGCCAGCAGTTACCGAGGCAGAGCGAACACCGGGGAGCTGTTTTTT	CASSYRGRANTGELFF
TRBJ2-7	TRBV24-1	-	-	TGTGCCACCAGTGATTTAGGGTCCGGCGGGGAGCAGTACTTC	CATSDLGSGGEQYF
TRBJ2-7	TRBV6-2/TRBV6-3	-	-	TGTGCCAGCAGTTACTCGTCCCTGCCGGTTGACGAGCAGTACTTC	CASSYSSLPVDEQYF
TRBJ2-7	TRBV30	-	TRBD1	TGTGCCTGGAGTGTACAGGGGATGAGCGACTTC	CAWSVQGMSDF
TRBJ2-3	TRBV2	-	TRBD2	TGTGCCAGCAGCCTGACTAGCGGGGAGAACACAGATACGCAGTATTTT	CASSLTSGENTDTQYF